This TCR beta chain stems from a study of monozygotic twins with inflammatory bowel disease. Notes on the study in general: Clonotype overlap with others was lower in IBD patients than in healthy twins, a difference that was greatest with disease activity. IBD patients had lower TCRbeta diversity (inverse Simpson) than healthy co-twins.

The CDR3 consists of 13 residues. UMIs that included a 6-nucleotide sample barcode were added by template switching, which took place during cDNA synthesis. TCRdb re-called the 5' RACE reads and shows each CDR3 protein once, DNA omitted. The sample includes 330,000 or so distinct CDR3 sequences. A remark on this clonotype: No antigen is known for it.

Sequenced material: blood. This sequence was found in a human donor with ulcerative colitis or Crohn's disease, or a healthy co-twin of an affected twin (not recorded which). The rearrangement joins TRBV12-3 or TRBV12-4 to TRBJ2-5; TCRdb designates TRBD1, a call that cannot be tested without DNA. The CDR3: CASRSQGTETQYF.